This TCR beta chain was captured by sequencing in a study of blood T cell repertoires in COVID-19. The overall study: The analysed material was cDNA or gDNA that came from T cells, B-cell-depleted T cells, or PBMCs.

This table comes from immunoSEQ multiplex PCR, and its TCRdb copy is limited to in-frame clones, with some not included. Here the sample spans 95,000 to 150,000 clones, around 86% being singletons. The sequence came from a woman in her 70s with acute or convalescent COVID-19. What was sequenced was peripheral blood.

The CDR3 DNA reads as TGTGCCAGCAGCCCAGGGACAGGGCTGTATCAGCCCCAGCATTTT. It encodes CASSPGTGLYQPQHF. The rearrangement links TRBV7-2 to TRBJ1-5; 9 bases line up with TRBD1. The CDR3 sequence is 15 residues long. Germline V lookup: CDR1 SGHTA, CDR2 FQGNSA. V trimming: 5 bases; J trimming: 5 bases; junction bases outside the gene matches: 7.